Below are 10 T cell receptor beta chains sequenced from a single sample in a study of blood T cell repertoires in COVID-19. Using immunoSEQ multiplex PCR, the repertoire was profiled, and TCRdb retains in-frame clones only, with some absent. The sample includes about 180,000 clones, 60% to 80% of them seen just once. Sequencing was done on a sample of PBMCs or T cells enriched from blood (not recorded which). The receptors were sampled from a man aged 60-69 years who had been exposed to COVID-19.

The genes are TRBV6-5 and TRBJ2-7; TRBD2 agrees at 8 bases. Unmatched junction bases numbered 7, after V lost 5 bases and J lost 1 base. CDR1 is MNHEY, CDR2 SVGAGI, per germline. The CDR3 consists of 15 residues. In nucleotides, the CDR3 is TGTGCCAGCAGTCCCAGGAGCGGGAGATCCTACGAGCAGTACTTC. Its protein is CASSPRSGRSYEQYF.

DNA for the CDR3: TGTGCCAGCTCACCAGGAGGGGAGGCGGATGAGCAGTTCTTC. Encoded protein: CASSPGGEADEQFF. The chain recombines TRBV18 with TRBJ2-1; weak D call: TRBD2 (6 bases). Trimming pared 2 bases from V and 8 bases from J, leaving 13 bases between. CDR1 and CDR2 from the germline V gene are KGHSH and LQKENI. This CDR3 is built from 14 residues.

The V gene is TRBV28, the J gene TRBJ1-5; weak D call: TRBD1 (5 bases). The germline V gene encodes CDR1 MDHEN and CDR2 SYDVKM. This CDR3 has 15 residues. Trimming shortened V by 7 bases and J by 9 bases, and 22 bases separated the two germline ends. The CDR3 loop reads CASTPRQGQTPPQHF. The CDR3 region has the DNA TGTGCCAGCACCCCCCGGCAAGGACAAACGCCGCCCCAGCATTTT.

The gene calls are TRBV18 and TRBJ2-7; 10 positions agree with TRBD2. CDR1 is KGHSH, CDR2 LQKENI, per germline. The trim removed 4 bases at V and 1 base at J, leaving 7 bases unmatched. The CDR3 has 16 amino acids. CDR3 DNA sequence: TGTGCCAGCTCACAATCGACTAGCGGGTCTTCCTACGAGCAGTACTTC. Residues: CASSQSTSGSSYEQYF.

The CDR3 loop is CASGTGPYEQYF. The CDR3 DNA reads TGTGCCAGCGGGACAGGTCCCTACGAGCAGTACTTC. This rearrangement joins TRBV28 to TRBJ2-7; 8 bases line up with TRBD1. Germline lookup yields CDR1 MDHEN and CDR2 SYDVKM. The length of the CDR3 is 12 residues. The trim removed 8 bases at V and 2 bases at J, leaving 2 bases unmatched.

This clone was detected only a few times. This chain joins TRBV5-1 and TRBJ1-1, with D possibly matching TRBD1 (6 bases). The germline V gene encodes CDR1 SGHRS and CDR2 YFSETQ. The CDR3 covers 15 residues. Trimming left V 3 bases short and J 1 base short, with 13 bases between. This CDR3 reads CASSSQGGGNTEAFF. The CDR3 DNA is TGCGCCAGCAGCTCACAGGGAGGGGGGAACACTGAAGCTTTCTTT.

The chain links TRBV9 to TRBJ1-1, with 12 bases matching TRBD1. This CDR3 is 17 amino acids long. V was clipped by 3 bases and J by 0 bases; unmatched bases: 6. The germline gives CDR1 SGDLS, CDR2 YYNGEE. CDR3 sequence (DNA): TGTGCCAGCAGCGCCCGGGACAGGGGGCTTTTGAACACTGAAGCTTTCTTT. Its translation is CASSARDRGLLNTEAFF.

This clone showed up just once. The rearrangement links TRBV24-1 to TRBJ2-7; possibly TRBD2 for D (5 bases). CDR3 length equals 14 residues. Trimming took off 5 bases at V and 6 bases at J, with 16 bases between the two ends. CDR1 KGHDR and CDR2 SFDVKD come from the germline V gene. In DNA form, the CDR3 reads TGTGCCACCAGTGCCCCGGGGATGATTTCCGAGCAGTACTTC. It codes for CATSAPGMISEQYF.

The chain links TRBV7-3 to TRBJ2-3; D not certain. The CDR3 covers 14 residues. In germline, CDR1 is SGHTA, CDR2 FQGTGA. Trimming took 0 bases from V and 4 from J, leaving 8 bases between them. DNA for the CDR3: TGTGCCAGCAGCTTAACAAGGCGGCCAGATACGCAGTATTTT. Translating gives CASSLTRRPDTQYF. Full variable domain (remainder filled in from reference TRBV7-3 and TRBJ2-3): GAGVSQTPSNKVTEKGKYVELRCDPISGHTALYWYRQSLGQGPEFLIYFQGTGAADDSGLPNDRFFAVRPEGSVSTLKIQRTERGDSAVYLCASSLTRRPDTQYFGPGTRLTVL.

This chain joins TRBV14 and TRBJ1-2; D ambiguous. V lost 3 bases and J 0 bases, leaving 17 bases between the germline ends. CDR1 SGHDN and CDR2 FVKESK come from the germline V gene. The CDR3 sequence is 17 residues long. The chain's CDR3 is CASSQVTGGQTNYGYTF. CDR3 nucleotides: TGTGCCAGCAGCCAGGTCACCGGAGGGCAGACTAACTATGGCTACACCTTC.